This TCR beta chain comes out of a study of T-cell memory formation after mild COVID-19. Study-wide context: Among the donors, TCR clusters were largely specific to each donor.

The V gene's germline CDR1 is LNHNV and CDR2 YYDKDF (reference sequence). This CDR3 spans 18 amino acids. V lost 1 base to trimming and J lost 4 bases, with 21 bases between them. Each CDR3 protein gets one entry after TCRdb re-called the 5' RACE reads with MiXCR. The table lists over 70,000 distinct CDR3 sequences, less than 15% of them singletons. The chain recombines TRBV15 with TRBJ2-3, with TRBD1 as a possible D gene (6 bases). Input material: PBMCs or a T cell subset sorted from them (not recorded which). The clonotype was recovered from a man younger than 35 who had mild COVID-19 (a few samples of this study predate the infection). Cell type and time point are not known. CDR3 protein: CATSRGGNRDTISDTQYF. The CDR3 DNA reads TGTGCCACCAGCAGAGGGGGAAACCGGGACACCATTTCAGATACGCAGTATTTT.